Presented here are 8 T cell receptor beta chains from one specimen sequenced in a study of T cell repertoires in cytomegalovirus infection. TCRdb reanalysed the reads using MiXCR and keeps one entry per CDR3 protein. Among some 120,000 distinct CDR3 sequences listed, approximately 30% were seen once. Their target antigens are unknown. The sample in question was CD8+ T cells from cultured PBMCs, obtained from culture after CMV antigen stimulation. Every receptor here comes from a human donor in good health (CMV status not recorded). Some clones in this sample may be carry-over from other donors' samples.

V and J are TRBV13 and TRBJ1-3, with D hard to call. Per the germline V gene, CDR1 is PRHDT and CDR2 is FYEKMQ (reference sequence). The CDR3 sequence is 16 residues long. The V and J ends lost 4 bases and 0 bases respectively, with 13 bases between them. The CDR3 reads CASSSQSVDSGNTIYF. CDR3 nucleotide sequence: TGTGCCAGCAGCTCCCAATCCGTAGACTCTGGAAACACCATATATTTT.

This clonotype was detected only a few times. V is TRBV3-1 and J is TRBJ1-3; D is perhaps TRBD1 (6 bases). The CDR3 runs 15 residues. V was pared by 4 bases and J by 4 bases, with 14 bases between. CDR1 and CDR2 from the germline V gene are LGHDT and YNNKEL (reference sequence). The CDR3 loop reads CASSPLGGFGNTIYF. CDR3 sequence (DNA): TGTGCCAGCAGCCCGTTAGGGGGATTCGGAAACACCATATATTTT.

The V call is TRBV7-2, the J call TRBJ1-4; the D gene is possibly TRBD1 (5 bases). Germline V gives CDR1 SGHTA, CDR2 FQGNSA. The CDR3 totals 14 residues. V was clipped by 5 bases and J by 7 bases, with 14 bases between them. The CDR3 DNA reads as TGTGCCAGCAGCCGGACGGGGCGCGGTGAAAAACTGTTTTTT. Translated, it gives CASSRTGRGEKLFF.

This chain uses TRBV7-6 with TRBJ2-1; D gene uncertain. V was trimmed by 4 bases and J by 2 bases, leaving 15 bases between them. Germline CDR1 and CDR2: SGHVS and FNYEAQ. The CDR3 spans 16 residues. The CDR3 nucleotides are TGTGCCAGCAGCTCCCGTCGAGCCCCACCCTACAATGAGCAGTTCTTC. This encodes CASSSRRAPPYNEQFF.

The rearrangement joins TRBV12-3 or TRBV12-4 to TRBJ2-5; 7 bases match TRBD1. The CDR3 spans 14 residues. V was pared by 6 bases and J by 1 base, with 5 bases of the junction left unmatched. The chain's CDR3 is CASSFGTVQETQYF. In nucleotides, the CDR3 is TGTGCCAGCAGCTTCGGGACAGTCCAAGAGACCCAGTACTTC.

This clonotype showed up just a few times. The chain is built from TRBV10-3 and TRBJ2-2; D is unresolved. Trimming took off 7 bases at V and 2 bases at J, with 8 bases between the two ends. The CDR3 contains 13 residues. Germline CDR1 reads ENHRY; CDR2 reads SYGVKD. This chain's CDR3 is CAIIASNTGELFF. The CDR3 DNA is TGTGCCATCATTGCGAGCAACACCGGGGAGCTGTTTTTT.

This chain uses TRBV29-1 with TRBJ2-3; TRBD2 might be the D (5 bases). Germline V gene sequence: CDR1 SQVTM, CDR2 ANQGSEA. The V and J ends lost 8 bases and 0 bases respectively, with 15 bases between them. This CDR3 contains 14 residues. The DNA for the CDR3 is TGCAGCCTACTAGGGCTGGAAAGCACAGATACGCAGTATTTT. It encodes CSLLGLESTDTQYF.

In its sample, this clonotype was seen a few times. The chain links TRBV28 to TRBJ1-5; weak D call: TRBD1 (5 bases). This CDR3 spans 15 amino acids. The germline V and J ends were trimmed by 3 bases and 1 base, with 10 bases remaining between them. The germline gives CDR1 MDHEN, CDR2 SYDVKM. CDR3 sequence: CASSLQGVSNQPQHF. CDR3 coding DNA: TGTGCCAGCAGTTTGCAAGGGGTGAGCAATCAGCCCCAGCATTTT.